Each of the 25 T cell receptor beta chains below was sequenced from the same sample in a study of cytomegalovirus exposure and HLA in healthy donors. Primers: 60 Vbeta forward and 13 Jbeta reverse. Some clones are missing from TCRdb's copy, which holds only in-frame ones; the method was immunoSEQ multiplex PCR. The table includes about 130,000 clones, more than 80% detected once. What was sequenced was PBMCs. The receptor source for this set is a man aged 40-55 years in good health and CMV-seronegative.

CDR3 in amino acids: CASKNPTGAGANVLTF. In DNA form, the CDR3 reads TGTGCCAGCAAAAACCCCACAGGGGCTGGGGCCAACGTCCTGACTTTC. This chain uses TRBV6-6 with TRBJ2-6, with 7 bases lining up with TRBD1. The CDR3 is 16 residues long. The germline V gene encodes CDR1 MNHNY and CDR2 SVGAGI (reference sequence). V lost 7 bases and J lost 2; bases outside the gene matches: 8.

This chain connects TRBV5-1 to TRBJ2-3; the D gene is possibly TRBD2 (6 bases). With 4 bases removed from V and 3 bases from J, the gap between germline ends came to 15 bases. Germline CDR1 is SGHRS and CDR2 is YFSETQ. CDR3 length: 15 amino acids. The CDR3 region is CASSRGLFPTDTQYF. The CDR3 region has the DNA TGCGCCAGCAGCCGGGGACTTTTCCCTACAGATACGCAGTATTTT.

The chain employs TRBV30 and TRBJ1-4; a weak D match, TRBD1 (5 bases). CDR3 length: 16 amino acids. The V and J ends lost 2 bases and 6 bases respectively, with 19 bases between them. CDR1 GTSNPN and CDR2 SVGIG come from the germline V gene (reference sequence). The chain's CDR3 is CAWSKWGYSGDEKLFF. CDR3 bases: TGTGCCTGGAGTAAATGGGGGTATTCGGGGGATGAAAAACTGTTTTTT.

The chain combines TRBV4-1 with TRBJ1-6, with 9 nucleotides matching TRBD1. Unmatched junction bases numbered 11, after V lost 1 base and J lost 7 bases. The CDR3 runs to 18 residues. The germline gives CDR1 MGHRA, CDR2 YSYEKL. The CDR3 sequence: CASSQVFESGTGNSPLHF. The CDR3 nucleotides are TGCGCCAGCAGCCAAGTCTTCGAATCAGGGACAGGGAATTCACCCCTCCACTTT.

This sequence joins TRBV11-2 and TRBJ2-7, with D possibly TRBD2 on 6 matching bases. CDR1 is SGHAT, CDR2 FQNNGV, per germline. Trimming stripped 0 bases from V and 1 base from J, with 13 bases between. This CDR3 is built from 16 residues. The CDR3 DNA is TGTGCCAGCAGCTTAGACGGGGGTCGGCTTTCCTACGAGCAGTACTTC. Its translation: CASSLDGGRLSYEQYF.

V and J are TRBV2 and TRBJ1-1; D possibly corresponds to TRBD1 (6 bases). Germline CDR1 SNHLY, CDR2 FYNNEI. V was trimmed by 4 bases and J by 11 bases, leaving 14 bases between them. The CDR3 covers 12 residues. The CDR3 DNA sequence: TGTGCCAGCAGTGGACAGGTGCCCGTGGCTTTCTTT. This gives the protein CASSGQVPVAFF.

This rearrangement joins TRBV28 to TRBJ2-7; D is possibly TRBD2 (5 bases). In germline, CDR1 is MDHEN, CDR2 SYDVKM. CDR3 size: 17 residues. V lost 4 bases, J lost 2 bases, and 21 bases lay in between. CDR3 in amino acids: CASSSPTLTSAAYEQYF. The DNA for the CDR3 is TGTGCCAGCAGTTCCCCAACCCTTACGTCAGCGGCCTACGAGCAGTACTTC.

The chain recombines TRBV4-1 with TRBJ2-7; tentatively, D is TRBD2 (5 bases). CDR1 is MGHRA and CDR2 is YSYEKL in the germline V gene. The CDR3 extends over 15 amino acids. Trimming pared 5 bases from V and 3 bases from J, leaving 17 bases between. CDR3 sequence (DNA): TGCGCCAGCAGCTCAGAGGGCAGGCCAGACTACGAGCAGTACTTC. Its translation: CASSSEGRPDYEQYF.

The chain couples TRBV6-1 to TRBJ2-3; TRBD1 is a possible D gene (5 bases). V was trimmed by 3 bases and J by 2 bases, leaving 15 bases between them. Germline lookup yields CDR1 MNHNS and CDR2 SASEGT. The CDR3 has 16 amino acids. The CDR3 DNA reads TGTGCCAGCAGTGATTCTCGACAGCCTTACACAGATACGCAGTATTTT. It is translated as CASSDSRQPYTDTQYF.

This clone was detected only once. The rearrangement joins TRBV6-1 to TRBJ2-7, with 10 nucleotides matching TRBD2. The V segment lost 6 bases and the J segment 5 bases; nucleotides outside the gene matches: 10. Per the germline V gene, CDR1 is MNHNS and CDR2 is SASEGT. The CDR3 spans 15 residues. The CDR3 nucleotides are TGTGCCAGCAGATGGGAACTAGCGGGGCCCCACGAGCAGTACTTC. This codes for CASRWELAGPHEQYF.

The chain links TRBV27 to TRBJ2-1, with 9 bases lining up with TRBD2. With 7 bases clipped from V and 0 bases from J, the junction kept 4 bases outside the gene matches. The CDR3 contains 15 residues. Looked up from germline, CDR1 is MNHEY and CDR2 is SMNVEV (reference sequence). The CDR3 coding sequence is TGTGCCAGCACGCGGGAGGGCCTCTCCTACAATGAGCAGTTCTTC. Its protein is CASTREGLSYNEQFF.

This chain uses TRBV19 with TRBJ1-3, with a tentative D call TRBD1 (6 bases). The CDR3 has 18 residues. Germline values: CDR1 LNHDA, CDR2 SQIVND (reference sequence). V dropped 1 base and J dropped 0 bases, with 16 bases sitting between them. DNA for the CDR3: TGTGCCAGTAGTATAGTTGGGGGCAGCGCGAGCTCTGGAAACACCATATATTTT. It specifies CASSIVGGSASSGNTIYF.

The sample holds a few counts of this clone. J is TRBJ1-1 and V is TRBV2; no definite D call. The V end lost 3 bases, the J end lost 11 bases, and 10 bases lay between the germline ends. CDR3 length: 11 residues. CDR1 and CDR2 (germline): SNHLY, FYNNEI. For the CDR3, the DNA is TGTGCCAGCAGTGAGCGGTTGGAGGCTTTCTTT. It is translated as CASSERLEAFF.

As for this clone: The sample contains more than one DNA sequence encoding this CDR3. The V gene is TRBV5-1, the J gene TRBJ2-2, with a weak D call TRBD2 (5 bases). Trimming removed 0 bases from V and 1 base from J, with 7 bases in between. Germline V gene sequence: CDR1 SGHRS, CDR2 YFSETQ. This CDR3 has 15 residues. CDR3 in amino acids: CASSLEAGNTGELFF. CDR3 bases: TGCGCCAGCAGCTTGGAGGCGGGGAACACCGGGGAGCTGTTTTTT.

This sequence joins TRBV2 and TRBJ2-1, with 13 bases fitting TRBD2. CDR3 length: 14 residues. CDR1 and CDR2 (germline): SNHLY, FYNNEI. V lost 10 bases to trimming and J lost 5 bases; unmatched junction nucleotides: 5. The CDR3: CANTGTSGNNEQFF. In DNA, the CDR3 is TGTGCCAACACCGGGACTAGCGGGAACAATGAGCAGTTCTTC.

The chain has TRBV9 and TRBJ2-7, with TRBD2 matching over 10 bases. CDR3 length equals 15 residues. J gave up 7 bases and V 4 bases, and 11 bases lay outside the gene matches. CDR1 is SGDLS and CDR2 is YYNGEE in the germline V gene. In DNA, the CDR3 is TGTGCCAGCAGCCCCGCTACTAGCGGGATAGGAGAGCAGTACTTC. Translating it yields CASSPATSGIGEQYF.

The chain is built from TRBV6-5 and TRBJ1-2; 12 bases line up with TRBD1. Per germline, CDR1 MNHEY and CDR2 SVGAGI. This CDR3 has 16 amino acids. Trimming took 4 bases from V and 4 from J; bases not matched to a gene: 7. The CDR3 is CASSSWDRGRLYGYTF. CDR3 nucleotide sequence: TGTGCCAGCAGTTCCTGGGACAGGGGGCGCCTCTATGGCTACACCTTC.

This clone has only a few counts. The chain combines TRBV5-4 with TRBJ1-1, with D uncertain. CDR3 length: 15 amino acids. Germline values: CDR1 SGHNT, CDR2 YYREEE (reference sequence). V was trimmed by 2 bases and J by 2 bases, leaving 13 bases between them. CDR3 protein: CASSLYTRGNTEAFF. The CDR3 nucleotides are TGTGCCAGCAGCTTATATACGCGTGGTAACACTGAAGCTTTCTTT. Full variable domain (rest looked up from reference TRBV5-4 and TRBJ1-1): ETGVTQSPTHLIKTRGQQVTLRCSSQSGHNTVSWYQQALGQGPQFIFQYYREEENGRGNFPPRFSGLQFPNYSSELNVNALELDDSALYLCASSLYTRGNTEAFFGQGTRLTVV.

V and J are TRBV29-1 and TRBJ2-2; TRBD2 is a possible D gene (6 bases). Germline values: CDR1 SQVTM, CDR2 ANQGSEA. V shed 6 bases and J shed 6 bases, with 17 bases lying between them. The length of the CDR3 is 14 residues. For the CDR3, the DNA is TGCAGCGTGGCGACGGGGTGGGGGGCCGGGGAGCTGTTTTTT. It yields the protein CSVATGWGAGELFF.

The CDR3 DNA reads as TGTGCCAGCAGTTACAGCGGGGGTAGCACAGATACGCAGTATTTT. Translating gives CASSYSGGSTDTQYF. The chain couples TRBV6-5 to TRBJ2-3; 8 nucleotides match TRBD2. The trim removed 2 bases at V and 0 bases at J, leaving 1 base unmatched. This CDR3 has 15 amino acids. CDR1 is MNHEY and CDR2 is SVGAGI in the germline V gene.

The chain joins TRBV5-6 to TRBJ1-4, with D tentatively TRBD1 (6 bases). Trimming took 3 bases from V and 10 from J, leaving 13 bases between them. Germline V gene data show CDR1 as SGHDT and CDR2 as YYEEEE. The CDR3 runs to 13 residues. CDR3 loop: CASSYRLGGKLFF. CDR3 in DNA: TGTGCCAGCAGCTATCGTTTAGGGGGAAAACTGTTTTTT.

The V gene is TRBV30, the J gene TRBJ2-1; D might be TRBD1 (5 bases). This CDR3 has 13 residues. From germline, CDR1 is GTSNPN and CDR2 SVGIG (reference sequence). Trimming removed 0 bases at V and 9 bases at J, with 12 bases between. Here the CDR3 DNA reads TGTGCCTGGAGTGTAGTCGGCCAGGGTGAGCAGTTCTTC. Amino acids: CAWSVVGQGEQFF.

The chain employs TRBV29-1 and TRBJ2-1, with 8 nucleotides matching TRBD1. The CDR3 length is 16 residues. V shed 2 bases and J 0 bases; nucleotides not matched to a gene: 6. The germline V gene has CDR1 SQVTM and CDR2 ANQGSEA. CDR3 amino acids: CSVEPQGASSYNEQFF. DNA for the CDR3: TGCAGCGTTGAACCTCAGGGGGCTAGCTCCTACAATGAGCAGTTCTTC.

The CDR3 reads CASSLGLSTDTQYF. CDR3 bases: TGTGCCAGCAGCCTAGGACTTAGCACAGATACGCAGTATTTT. The chain couples TRBV7-8 to TRBJ2-3; maybe TRBD2 (5 bases). This CDR3 region has 14 residues. From germline, CDR1 is SGHVS and CDR2 FQNEAQ. Trimming shortened V by 5 bases and J by 0 bases, and 9 bases separated the two germline ends.

The chain combines TRBV7-9 with TRBJ1-1; D is ambiguous. Germline values: CDR1 SEHNR, CDR2 FQNEAQ (reference sequence). This CDR3 has 12 residues. Between the trimmed V and J ends, which lost 1 base and 10 bases, there was a span of 10 bases. CDR3 loop: CASSLEESPAFF. CDR3 nucleotide sequence: TGTGCCAGCAGCTTAGAGGAGTCCCCAGCTTTCTTT.